These T cell receptor beta chains were read from a single sample in a study of PD-1 blockade in classical Hodgkin lymphoma. Measured with immunoSEQ multiplex PCR; TCRdb has only the in-frame clones, and not every one. This table has about 41,000 clones, 69% appearing once. Source: peripheral blood mononuclear cells (PBMCs), taken before the fourth cycle of nivolumab. These receptors all stem from a human donor with classical Hodgkin lymphoma. The conserved cysteine and the conserved F or W are not part of the CDR3 here.

>TRBV7-6|TRBJ2-2
ASSYSPETGELF
>TRBV20-1|TRBJ2-7
SASASEQY
>TRBV5-1|TRBJ2-1
ASSLVGGEQF
>TRBV11-2|TRBJ2-7
ASSPGTSGGAYEQY
>TRBV5-6|TRBJ2-5
ASSPRGGETQY
>TRBV7-9|TRBJ2-5
ASSFGRGRTVGETQY
>TRBV10-3|TRBJ2-5
AISEGPGAETQY
>TRBV7-9|TRBJ1-1
ASSYSGTNTEAF
>TRBV10-1|TRBJ2-7
ASSESTSYEQY
>TRBV5-1|TRBJ2-5
ASSWGSETQY
>TRBV30|TRBJ2-2
AWRPRGGNTGELF
>TRBV11-2|TRBJ1-6
ASSLYTGSNSPLH
>TRBV19|TRBJ2-7
ASSMWRGALGEQY
>TRBV5-1|TRBJ2-3
ASSPGLATDTQY
>TRBV14|TRBJ2-5
ASSKNQVPQETQY
>TRBV4-3|TRBJ1-1
ASSQLDRDTEAF
>TRBV6-6|TRBJ2-7
ASSTGTLYEQY
>TRBV6-5|TRBJ1-2
ASRTRPYGYT
>TRBV28|TRBJ2-7
ASSLIREQY
>TRBV28|TRBJ2-7
ASSLGRRYEQY
>TRBV11-2|TRBJ2-1
ASSRQRNEQF
>TRBV5-1|TRBJ2-7
ASSLGAGEDEQY
>TRBV5-4|TRBJ2-5
ASSLMGTAKETQY
>TRBV11-2|TRBJ2-3
ASTHRADTQY
>TRBV11-2|TRBJ2-2
ASSSDRGKNTGELF
>TRBV6-5|TRBJ1-5
ASSDRESFGEPQH
>TRBV19|TRBJ1-1
ASSIVGLVTEAF
>TRBV7-8|TRBJ2-1
ASSSDVIGRVQF
>TRBV7-8|TRBJ1-2
ASSPWVGTGAANYGYT
>TRBV11-2|TRBJ2-4
ASSSPALSGDIQY
>TRBV4-3|TRBJ2-3
ASSQGADTQY
>TRBV5-1|TRBJ2-7
ASSLAVSYEQY
>TRBV6-1|TRBJ2-3
ASSELARGGFSTDTQY
>TRBV7-2|TRBJ2-3
ASSLERGVSTDTQY
>TRBV13|TRBJ1-1
ASRPEGTAEAF
>TRBV5-1|TRBJ2-2
ASSPNRRITGELF
>TRBV9|TRBJ1-2
ASSVDMAGNYGYT
>TRBV4-1|TRBJ1-4
ASSQGVRGTGPTNEKLF
>TRBV7-2|TRBJ2-1
ASTPLNEQF
>TRBV5-4|TRBJ2-7
ASSWTYSGYEQY
>TRBV6-1|TRBJ2-2
ASSEATWGAGELF
>TRBV27|TRBJ2-1
ASSWGPGVKQF
>TRBV13|TRBJ1-2
ASSSFLGQGNYGYT
>TRBV5-1|TRBJ1-1
ASRPTGVAEAF
>TRBV7-9|TRBJ1-2
ASSAGVAYGYT
>TRBV10-2|TRBJ1-1
ASSESIRVL
>TRBV30|TRBJ2-7
AWSGTGAGYEQY
>TRBV7-8|TRBJ2-2
ASSLVTETGELF